This T cell receptor beta chain is from a study of blood T cell repertoires in COVID-19. J lost 2 bases, V lost 5 bases, and 7 bases had no gene match. The CDR3 contains 15 residues. Germline V gene lookup returns CDR1 SGHTS and CDR2 YDEGEE. Method: immunoSEQ multiplex PCR; TCRdb's copy keeps in-frame clones and lacks some. This repertoire shows about 240,000 clones, approximately 83% found once; its top ten account for over 7.5%. The clonotype was recovered from a woman aged 80 or over with acute or convalescent COVID-19. V is TRBV5-8 and J is TRBJ1-2, with 9 bases that match TRBD1. The material sequenced was peripheral blood. DNA for the CDR3: TGTGCCAGCAGTCGCAGCGGGACAGGGAACTATGGCTACACCTTC. Its translation: CASSRSGTGNYGYTF. Combining the CDR3 with reference TRBV5-8 and TRBJ1-2 gives the whole variable domain EAGVTQSPTHLIKTRGQQATLRCSPISGHTSVYWYQQALGLGLQFLLWYDEGEERNRGNFPPRFSGRQFPNYSSELNVNALELEDSALYLCASSRSGTGNYGYTFGSGTRLTVV.